The T cell receptor beta chain described here comes from a study of T cells expressing NK-cell markers. The germline V gene has CDR1 MGHRA and CDR2 YSYEKL. The CDR3 totals 15 residues. TCRdb reprocessed the 5' RACE reads, with one entry per CDR3 protein and no DNA. The table lists a few hundred thousand distinct CDR3 sequences, with about 1.5% in the top ten. The origin of this receptor is a woman between 45 and 60 years old in good health. Sequences were obtained from blood T cells: a sorted CD56 or NKG2C T cell subset, CD4+ or CD8+ T cells, or bulk PBMC T cells (not recorded which). This chain connects TRBV4-1 to TRBJ1-5. CDR3 residues: CASSQGMATYQPQHF.